This entry is about one T cell receptor beta chain. This specimen belongs to a study of glioma-infiltrating T cells after dendritic cell vaccination. V dropped 7 bases and J dropped 8 bases, with 15 bases sitting between them. CDR3 length: 13 amino acids. In germline, CDR1 is WNHNN, CDR2 SYGVQD (reference sequence). The primer mix had 60 V beta and 13 J beta primers. Generated by immunoSEQ multiplex PCR, the TCRdb table keeps only in-frame clones and is missing some. Here the sample spans nearly 85,000 clones, 70% to 90% being singletons. This TCR was sampled from a human donor with glioblastoma. The input for sequencing was blood, taken before dendritic cell vaccination. The V call is TRBV10-1, the J call TRBJ2-1, with D possibly being TRBD2 (5 bases). Written as DNA, the CDR3 is TGCGCCAGCACCAACCGGGCGGGCGATGAGCAGTTCTTC. Translated: CASTNRAGDEQFF.